One sample yielded the 8 T cell receptor beta chains listed below, sequenced in a study of blood T cell repertoires in COVID-19. The data were produced by immunoSEQ multiplex PCR, yet TCRdb's version contains in-frame clones alone and is incomplete. Of under 200,000 clones in the sample, over 75% were seen once. The specimen sequenced was PBMCs or T cells enriched from blood (not recorded which). These receptors all stem from a woman in her late teens or twenties who had recovered from COVID-19.

V and J are TRBV9 and TRBJ2-1; D might be TRBD2 (5 bases). Trimming removed 3 bases from V and 0 bases from J, with 10 bases in between. The CDR3 spans 15 residues. Germline V gives CDR1 SGDLS, CDR2 YYNGEE. The CDR3 is CASSGGLVSYNEQFF. For the CDR3, the DNA is TGTGCCAGCAGCGGCGGACTGGTCTCCTACAATGAGCAGTTCTTC.

The V gene is TRBV10-3, the J gene TRBJ2-7, with 7 bases fitting TRBD1. The V gene's germline CDR1 is ENHRY and CDR2 SYGVKD. The V and J ends lost 3 bases and 2 bases, in that order; junction bases with no gene match: 4. The CDR3 has 14 residues. CDR3 bases: TGTGCCATCAGTGAAGACAGGGTTGCCTACGAGCAGTACTTC. It specifies CAISEDRVAYEQYF.

This chain connects TRBV5-1 to TRBJ2-1; 7 bases are shared with TRBD2. Trimming removed 4 bases from V and 3 bases from J; junction bases left unmatched: 4. Germline V CDR1 and CDR2: SGHRS, YFSETQ. The CDR3 consists of 14 residues. The CDR3 protein is CASSRAGYYNEQFF. The CDR3 coding sequence is TGCGCCAGCAGCCGAGCGGGATACTACAATGAGCAGTTCTTC.

The J gene is TRBJ2-7, the V gene TRBV4-1; D gene ambiguous. Germline lookup yields CDR1 MGHRA and CDR2 YSYEKL. V was clipped by 0 bases and J by 3 bases, with 6 bases between them. The CDR3 length is 13 residues. CDR3 sequence: CASSQDADYEQYF. CDR3 nucleotide sequence: TGCGCCAGCAGCCAAGATGCGGACTACGAGCAGTACTTC.

This chain uses TRBV6-2 or TRBV6-3 with TRBJ1-3, with TRBD1 as a possible D gene (5 bases). Germline V gene sequence: CDR1 MNHEY, CDR2 SVGEGT. The CDR3 is 15 amino acids. Trimming took off 2 bases at V and 1 base at J, with 9 bases between the two ends. The CDR3 loop reads CASSYVGGSGNTIYF. CDR3 in DNA: TGTGCCAGCAGTTACGTCGGGGGATCTGGAAACACCATATATTTT.

The chain is built from TRBV3-1 (or the pseudogene TRBV3-2) and TRBJ1-5; a possible D gene is TRBD1 (5 bases). Germline CDR1 LGHDT, CDR2 YNNKEL (reference sequence). The CDR3 is made up of 13 amino acids. V lost 2 bases and J 7 bases, leaving 9 bases between the germline ends. The CDR3 DNA sequence: TGTGCCAGCAGCCAAACGGGGGGACAGCCCCAGCATTTT. Protein product: CASSQTGGQPQHF.

CDR3 protein: CASSLQGTNYGYTF. The CDR3 DNA reads as TGTGCCAGCAGTTTACAGGGTACTAACTATGGCTACACCTTC. The chain employs TRBV27 and TRBJ1-2; TRBD1 is a possible D gene (5 bases). The ends were cut back, 2 bases at V and 0 bases at J, with 7 bases in the middle. Germline CDR1 and CDR2: MNHEY and SMNVEV (reference sequence). CDR3 length: 14 amino acids.

This chain uses TRBV25-1 with TRBJ2-1, with 10 nucleotides matching TRBD2. Trimming at V came to 5 bases and at J to 8 bases, leaving 9 bases not matched to a gene. Per the germline V gene, CDR1 is MGHDK and CDR2 is SYGVNS. This CDR3 region has 15 residues. CDR3 in amino acids: CASSPGGLAGDEQFF. The CDR3 coding sequence is TGTGCCAGCAGTCCGGGGGGGCTAGCGGGAGATGAGCAGTTCTTC.